These 5 T cell receptor beta chains share one sample of origin, sequenced in a study of cytomegalovirus exposure and HLA in healthy donors. Primers: 60 Vbeta forward and 13 Jbeta reverse. Repertoires were generated with immunoSEQ multiplex PCR, while TCRdb's copy carries only in-frame clones and drops some. Of under 100,000 clones in the sample, 70% are singletons; the top ten hold over 13%. The specimen sequenced was PBMCs. These TCRs come from a woman in her 50s in good health and CMV-seropositive.

This clone was counted a few times. This chain uses TRBV10-3 with TRBJ2-7, with a weak D call TRBD1 (6 bases). This CDR3 is 12 amino acids long. Trimming left V 7 bases short and J 3 bases short, with 10 bases between. Germline V CDR1 and CDR2: ENHRY, SYGVKD. CDR3 loop: CAIKPDSYEQYF. CDR3 coding DNA: TGTGCCATCAAGCCGGACAGCTACGAGCAGTACTTC.

The chain carries TRBV4-1 and TRBJ2-3; 9 bases are shared with TRBD2. Germline CDR1 and CDR2: MGHRA and YSYEKL. After removal of 3 bases from V and 4 bases from J, the junction contained 5 bases not matched to a gene. CDR3 length equals 15 residues. As DNA, the CDR3 is TGCGCCAGCAGCCAGCTGGCGGGAGGGCCAGATACGCAGTATTTT. Residues: CASSQLAGGPDTQYF.

The V gene is TRBV6-6, the J gene TRBJ2-6; D perhaps matches TRBD2 (6 bases). CDR1 is MNHNY and CDR2 is SVGAGI in the germline V gene (reference sequence). There are 16 residues in the CDR3. Trimming cost V 2 bases and J 2 bases, with 10 bases left between them. This CDR3 reads CASSYPPGAGANVLTF. The DNA of the CDR3 is TGTGCCAGCAGTTACCCACCGGGGGCTGGGGCCAACGTCCTGACTTTC.

The sample holds one count of this clone. V is TRBV9 and J is TRBJ1-4; D not certain. CDR3 length equals 14 residues. Germline values: CDR1 SGDLS, CDR2 YYNGEE. The ends were cut back, 0 bases at V and 4 bases at J, with 7 bases in the middle. Here the CDR3 DNA reads TGTGCCAGCAGCGTAGGGCAGGTTAATGAAAAACTGTTTTTT. Amino acid sequence: CASSVGQVNEKLFF.

CDR3 DNA: TGTGCCAGCGAGCCTGACAGGGGGCTGTTTGGCTACACCTTC. This encodes CASEPDRGLFGYTF. The genes are TRBV2 and TRBJ1-2; 10 bases align to TRBD1. The CDR3 is 14 residues long. CDR1 is SNHLY and CDR2 is FYNNEI in the germline V gene. The trim removed 8 bases at V and 7 bases at J, leaving 10 bases unmatched.